These T cell receptor beta chains were read from a single sample in a study of CD8+ T cells in alopecia areata. Assay used: immunoSEQ multiplex PCR; TCRdb lists only in-frame clones, some missing. This sample has roughly 250,000 clones, with 67% found just once. Sequencing was performed on CD4+ T cells sorted from blood, taken at week 0. The receptors were gathered from a human donor with alopecia areata. Each CDR3 is given with its conserved first and last residue. The D gene is left open where the match is weak. A clone size is listed for some rows: how often the clone was seen (once, few, many), or a class if it is expanded.

>NA|TRBJ2-4|TRBV19|NA
CASSLMLAKNIQYF
TGTGCCAGTAGTTTGATGCTAGCCAAAAACATTCAGTACTTC
>once|TRBJ2-1|TRBV7-2|TRBD1
CASSLADRGFYNEQFF
TGTGCCAGCAGCCTAGCGGACAGGGGGTTCTACAATGAGCAGTTCTTC
>NA|TRBJ1-5|TRBV5-4|NA
CASSLSQGPQHF
TGTGCCAGCAGCTTGTCCCAAGGGCCCCAGCATTTT
>NA|TRBJ2-6|TRBV2|TRBD2
CASKGGAGANVLTF
TGTGCCAGCAAGGGAGGGGCTGGGGCCAACGTCCTGACTTTC
>NA|TRBJ2-7|TRBV14|TRBD2
CASSHRLAAHLEQYF
TGTGCCAGCAGCCACAGACTAGCGGCACACTTGGAGCAGTACTTC
>NA|TRBJ1-4|TRBV29-1|TRBD1
CSVPRDSSNEKLFF
TGCAGCGTGCCCCGGGACAGCTCTAATGAAAAACTGTTTTTT
>NA|TRBJ1-2|TRBV9|NA
CASSSHAGYTF
TGTGCCAGCAGCTCTCACGCTGGCTACACCTTC
>NA|TRBJ2-1|TRBV5-1|NA
CASSAGTSRNEQFF
TGCGCCAGCAGCGCAGGTACTAGCCGCAATGAGCAGTTCTTC
>NA|TRBJ1-5|TRBV15|TRBD1
CATSFRGGRQPQHF
TGTGCCACCAGCTTCCGAGGGGGCAGGCAGCCCCAGCATTTT
>NA|TRBJ1-2|TRBV2|NA
CASTEGGYGYTF
TGTGCCAGCACCGAGGGGGGCTATGGCTACACCTTC
>few|TRBJ1-2|TRBV2|NA
CASVPIDYGYTF
TGTGCCAGCGTTCCCATTGACTATGGCTACACCTTC
>NA|TRBJ2-5|TRBV6-5|TRBD2
CASSFSGTREETQYF
TGTGCCAGCAGTTTTTCCGGGACTAGGGAAGAGACCCAGTACTTC
>once|TRBJ1-6|TRBV27|NA
CASSLNYNSPLHF
TGTGCCAGCAGTTTAAATTATAATTCACCCCTCCACTTT
>few|TRBJ1-1|TRBV2|NA
CASTEDRNTEAFF
TGTGCCAGCACGGAAGACCGTAACACTGAAGCTTTCTTT
>NA|TRBJ2-1|TRBV5-1|NA
CASSPGRDSFDEQFF
TGCGCCAGCAGTCCTGGGCGGGACTCGTTCGATGAGCAGTTCTTC
>NA|TRBJ1-2|TRBV29-1|NA
CSVEDNRQQTYGYTF
TGCAGCGTTGAAGATAACCGACAGCAGACCTATGGCTACACCTTC
>NA|TRBJ2-3|TRBV5-1|NA
CASSRTDPSTDTQYF
TGCGCCAGCAGCCGGACTGACCCTAGCACAGATACGCAGTATTTT
>few|TRBJ1-4|TRBV29-1|TRBD1
CSVRGTGDEKLFF
TGCAGCGTGCGCGGGACAGGGGACGAAAAACTGTTTTTT
>NA|TRBJ2-3|TRBV6-5|NA
CASSYSQSTDTQYF
TGTGCCAGCAGTTACTCCCAGAGCACAGATACGCAGTATTTT
>NA|TRBJ2-1|TRBV13|TRBD2
CASRRGGILLNEQFF
TGTGCCAGCAGGCGGGGGGGTATCCTTCTCAATGAGCAGTTCTTC
>NA|TRBJ2-7|TRBV15|TRBD2
CATSRYSGGYTYEQYF
TGTGCCACCAGCAGATATAGCGGGGGCTATACCTACGAGCAGTACTTC
>NA|TRBJ2-6|TRBV18|NA
CASSPKQGSGANVLTF
TGTGCCAGCTCACCCAAACAGGGCTCTGGGGCCAACGTCCTGACTTTC
>once|TRBJ1-5|TRBV4-3|NA
CASSQDMGLGQPQHF
TGCGCCAGCAGCCAAGATATGGGATTGGGTCAGCCCCAGCATTTT
>NA|TRBJ2-7|TRBV10-3|NA
CAISLDGYEQYF
TGTGCCATCAGTCTGGACGGTTACGAGCAGTACTTC
>once|TRBJ1-5|TRBV30|NA
CAWTPGRALEAQHF
TGTGCCTGGACCCCCGGGCGGGCACTTGAGGCCCAGCATTTT
>NA|TRBJ2-2|TRBV5-1|NA
CASSLDRVATGELFF
TGCGCCAGCAGCTTGGACAGGGTCGCCACCGGGGAGCTGTTTTTT
>NA|TRBJ2-2|TRBV7-2|TRBD1
CASSPGQGISGELFF
TGTGCCAGCAGCCCGGGACAGGGTATATCCGGGGAGCTGTTTTTT
>few|TRBJ2-5|TRBV29-1|TRBD2
CSASGGEETQYF
TGCAGCGCGAGCGGGGGGGAAGAGACCCAGTACTTC
>NA|TRBJ2-5|TRBV20-1|NA
CSVAREAQYF
TGCAGTGTTGCCAGGGAGGCCCAGTACTTC
>few|TRBJ1-1|TRBV6-1|TRBD1
CASRQGLTEAFF
TGTGCCAGCCGACAGGGACTGACTGAAGCTTTCTTT
>few|TRBJ1-5|TRBV4-3|NA
CASSQKIGGALDHQPQHF
TGCGCCAGCAGCCAAAAAATTGGAGGGGCCCTCGACCATCAGCCCCAGCATTTT
>NA|TRBJ1-2|TRBV30|TRBD1
CAWSLRTGTNYGYTF
TGTGCCTGGAGTCTGCGGACAGGGACCAACTATGGCTACACCTTC
>NA|TRBJ2-1|TRBV5-1|TRBD2
CASSFITSGYNEQFF
TGCGCCAGCAGCTTCATCACTAGCGGTTACAATGAGCAGTTCTTC
>once|TRBJ1-1|TRBV6-6|TRBD1
CASSPRTGGVGEAFF
TGTGCCAGCAGCCCCAGGACAGGGGGCGTTGGTGAAGCTTTCTTT
>NA|TRBJ2-5|TRBV2|NA
CASSLETQYF
TGTGCCAGCAGCTTGGAGACCCAGTACTTC
>few|TRBJ2-7|TRBV29-1|NA
CSVEDPKAGAPGEQYF
TGCAGCGTTGAAGATCCAAAGGCAGGGGCCCCGGGCGAGCAGTACTTC
>few|TRBJ2-5|TRBV7-9|NA
CALGPGPDPETQYF
TGTGCCCTCGGGCCGGGCCCCGATCCGGAGACCCAGTACTTC
>few|TRBJ2-1|TRBV7-2|TRBD2
CASSLALAGGINSYNEQFF
TGTGCCAGCAGCTTAGCACTAGCGGGGGGGATAAACTCCTACAATGAGCAGTTCTTC
>few|TRBJ2-3|TRBV2|NA
CASGVISSDTQYF
TGTGCCAGCGGTGTGATTTCCAGCGATACGCAGTATTTT
>few|TRBJ2-4|TRBV7-8|NA
CASSYPGPQGKNIQYF
TGTGCCAGCAGCTATCCGGGACCACAAGGGAAAAACATTCAGTACTTC